Presented here are 9 T cell receptor beta chains from one specimen sequenced in a study of cytomegalovirus exposure and HLA in healthy donors. The PCR made use of 60 Vbeta and 13 Jbeta primers. The protocol was immunoSEQ multiplex PCR, while the TCRdb copy is restricted to in-frame clones and leaves out a portion. Of 150,000 to 200,000 clones in the sample, 60% to 80% were seen once. The sample was PBMCs. The receptors were sampled from a man in his forties in good health and CMV-seropositive.

The chain joins TRBV5-4 to TRBJ1-2; weak D call: TRBD1 (5 bases). Germline lookup yields CDR1 SGHNT and CDR2 YYREEE (reference sequence). This CDR3 contains 14 residues. Trimming stripped 4 bases from V and 2 bases from J, with 12 bases between. CDR3 sequence reads: CASSRGEGNYGYTF. CDR3 DNA sequence: TGTGCCAGCAGCCGGGGGGAGGGAAACTATGGCTACACCTTC.

This sequence joins TRBV6-1 and TRBJ2-7; 9 bases fit TRBD2. J was trimmed by 2 bases and V by 6 bases; bases with no gene match: 8. CDR1 is MNHNS and CDR2 is SASEGT in the germline V gene. The CDR3 spans 15 residues. The CDR3 sequence: CASRDRLAETYEQYF. The CDR3 bases are TGTGCCAGCAGGGATAGACTAGCGGAGACCTACGAGCAGTACTTC.

This chain uses TRBV6-1 with TRBJ2-7; 13 bases agree with TRBD2. The CDR3 runs 15 residues. After removal of 6 bases from V and 7 bases from J, the junction contained 9 bases not matched to a gene. Germline-derived CDR1 and CDR2 are MNHNS and SASEGT. CDR3 residues: CASRVTSGRAWEQYF. In nucleotides, the CDR3 is TGTGCCAGCAGAGTAACTAGCGGGAGGGCCTGGGAGCAGTACTTC.

The chain links TRBV18 to TRBJ2-3, with D unresolved. The length of the CDR3 is 14 residues. Germline V gene data show CDR1 as KGHSH and CDR2 as LQKENI. Deletions cut 0 bases from V and 4 bases from J, with 8 bases between. This CDR3 reads CASSPPPVADTQYF. The CDR3 DNA sequence: TGTGCCAGCTCACCACCCCCAGTGGCAGATACGCAGTATTTT.

Concerning this clone itself: Other DNA variants within this sample encode the same CDR3. V gene TRBV28 combines with J gene TRBJ1-2; no clear D gene. CDR1 and CDR2 from the germline V gene are MDHEN and SYDVKM. V was pared by 3 bases and J by 7 bases, with 18 bases between. CDR3 size: 15 residues. For the CDR3, the DNA is TGTGCCAGCAGTTTGTACAGTCCTCGGCCGAGTGGCTACACCTTC. This codes for CASSLYSPRPSGYTF.

The genes are TRBV19 and TRBJ1-5; 9 nucleotides align to TRBD1. V trimming: 3 bases; J trimming: 3 bases; junction bases outside the gene matches: 6. The germline CDR1 and CDR2 sequences are LNHDA and SQIVND (reference sequence). The CDR3 is 16 residues long. The DNA of the CDR3 is TGTGCCAGTAGTATTGTAACAGGGGGCTACAATCAGCCCCAGCATTTT. It translates to CASSIVTGGYNQPQHF.

This chain joins TRBV2 and TRBJ1-2, with 7 bases that match TRBD1. Germline trimming cut 6 bases from V and 6 bases from J; bases unmatched to any gene: 25. The germline gives CDR1 SNHLY, CDR2 FYNNEI. CDR3 length: 19 amino acids. Here the CDR3 DNA reads TGTGCCAGCAGGGGGCCGGGACAGATCGTTCTGAGAATGAAGGATGGCTACACCTTC. Translated, it gives CASRGPGQIVLRMKDGYTF.

The V and J genes are TRBV4-1 and TRBJ2-1, with 7 bases matching TRBD2. V lost 1 base and J lost 9; bases outside the gene matches: 15. The CDR3 totals 17 residues. The V gene's germline CDR1 is MGHRA and CDR2 YSYEKL. The CDR3: CASSQAQTATSGVEQFF. CDR3 nucleotides: TGCGCCAGCAGCCAAGCGCAGACAGCCACGAGCGGGGTTGAGCAGTTCTTC.

This clone was seen a handful of times. The J gene is TRBJ2-7, the V gene TRBV28, with a possible D match to TRBD1 (6 bases). The V gene lost 5 bases and the J gene lost 2 bases, with 19 bases spanning the gap. Germline CDR1 is MDHEN and CDR2 is SYDVKM. The CDR3 has 16 amino acids. The CDR3 DNA sequence: TGTGCCAGCAGTCTACCCCAGCGACAGGCGGCCTACGAGCAGTACTTC. Translated: CASSLPQRQAAYEQYF.